The rows below give T cell receptor beta chains drawn from one sample of a study of human T cells and chemical hapten exposure. TCRdb re-analysed the 5' RACE reads in MiXCR, keeping a single row per CDR3 protein. Of about 140,000 distinct CDR3 sequences in the sample, around 4% are singletons; the top ten hold 1.2% to 1.5%. Source of these receptors: a female donor in good health. The CDR3 runs from the conserved cysteine through the conserved F or W. Each record gives: CDR3 protein, CDR3 DNA, V gene, J gene, clone size, D gene. A D gene is named only where the DNA matches it firmly. Rows give clone size only sometimes, using once, few, many, or a class for an expanded clone.

CDR3: CASSVPPEGQFF
DNA: TGTGCCAGCAGCGTCCCCCCAGAGGGGCAGTTCTTC
V: TRBV6-2/TRBV6-3
J: TRBJ2-1
size: many
D: -

CDR3: CASRPGLYSNTEAFF
DNA: TGTGCCAGCAGGCCCGGGTTGTACTCCAACACTGAAGCTTTCTTT
V: TRBV5-4
J: TRBJ1-1
size: few
D: -

CDR3: CASSVRSYEQYF
DNA: TGTGCCAGCAGTGTCCGGAGCTACGAGCAGTACTTC
V: TRBV2
J: TRBJ2-7
size: many
D: -

CDR3: CASSLSPTEQYF
DNA: TGTGCCAGCAGCTTAAGTCCCACCGAGCAGTACTTC
V: TRBV7-6
J: TRBJ2-7
size: many
D: -

CDR3: CASSLSSPYEQYF
DNA: TGTGCCAGCAGTTTGTCCAGCCCCTACGAGCAGTACTTC
V: TRBV12-3/TRBV12-4
J: TRBJ2-7
size: many
D: -

CDR3: CSVAGTGVTNTEAFF
DNA: TGCAGCGTTGCCGGGACAGGGGTCACGAACACTGAAGCTTTCTTT
V: TRBV29-1
J: TRBJ1-1
size: many
D: TRBD1

CDR3: CASSLNSGANSHTGELFF
DNA: TGTGCCAGCAGTTTAAATAGCGGGGCGAATTCCCACACCGGGGAGCTGTTTTTT
V: TRBV12-3/TRBV12-4
J: TRBJ2-2
size: many
D: TRBD2

CDR3: CSAGAPGNTEAFF
DNA: TGCAGTGCTGGGGCTCCAGGGAACACTGAAGCTTTCTTT
V: TRBV20-1
J: TRBJ1-1
size: many
D: -

CDR3: CSVETVDTEAFF
DNA: TGCAGCGTTGAAACAGTGGACACTGAAGCTTTCTTT
V: TRBV29-1
J: TRBJ1-1
size: many
D: -

CDR3: CASSTSPGLAGGDNEQFF
DNA: TGTGCCAGCAGTACTTCTCCGGGACTAGCGGGGGGAGATAATGAGCAGTTCTTC
V: TRBV12-3/TRBV12-4
J: TRBJ2-1
size: many
D: TRBD2

CDR3: CATSGTANTEAFF
DNA: TGTGCCACCAGCGGGACAGCGAACACTGAAGCTTTCTTT
V: TRBV15
J: TRBJ1-1
size: many
D: TRBD1

CDR3: CASSQETADRGIGELFF
DNA: TGTGCCAGCAGCCAAGAGACCGCGGACAGGGGAATCGGGGAGCTGTTTTTT
V: TRBV3-1
J: TRBJ2-2
size: many
D: TRBD1

CDR3: CSGDENEQFF
DNA: TGCAGTGGGGATGAAAATGAGCAGTTCTTC
V: TRBV20-1
J: TRBJ2-1
size: many
D: -

CDR3: CASSIEGSGQINQPQHF
DNA: TGTGCCAGTAGTATAGAAGGTTCGGGACAGATCAATCAGCCCCAGCATTTT
V: TRBV19
J: TRBJ1-5
size: many
D: TRBD1

CDR3: CASSYSEVAITQETQYF
DNA: TGTGCCAGCAGTTACTCTGAGGTAGCGATAACCCAAGAGACCCAGTACTTC
V: TRBV6-6
J: TRBJ2-5
size: few
D: -

CDR3: CASSQLAGGYNEQFF
DNA: TGCGCCAGCAGCCAACTAGCGGGGGGGTACAATGAGCAGTTCTTC
V: TRBV5-1
J: TRBJ2-1
size: many
D: TRBD2

CDR3: CASSPISRAPYEQYF
DNA: TGTGCCAGCAGTCCCATCTCTCGAGCGCCTTACGAGCAGTACTTC
V: TRBV28
J: TRBJ2-7
size: few
D: -

CDR3: CASSLVLGYEAFF
DNA: TGTGCCAGCAGCTTAGTTTTAGGGTATGAAGCTTTCTTT
V: TRBV7-9
J: TRBJ1-1
size: many
D: -

CDR3: CASSQDHRSSYNEQFF
DNA: TGCGCCAGCAGCCAAGACCACAGGTCCTCCTACAATGAGCAGTTCTTC
V: TRBV4-3
J: TRBJ2-1
size: many
D: -

CDR3: CASSLDTLGYNEQFF
DNA: TGTGCCAGCAGCTTAGACACCCTCGGGTACAATGAGCAGTTCTTC
V: TRBV7-3
J: TRBJ2-1
size: many
D: -

CDR3: CASSPGTFTGELFF
DNA: TGTGCCAGTAGTCCCGGGACGTTTACCGGGGAGCTGTTTTTT
V: TRBV19
J: TRBJ2-2
size: -
D: -

CDR3: CASSEKLAGSGELFF
DNA: TGTGCCAGCAGTGAAAAACTAGCGGGGTCCGGGGAGCTGTTTTTT
V: TRBV2
J: TRBJ2-2
size: -
D: TRBD2

CDR3: CASSLSPSGGGYQETQYF
DNA: TGCGCCAGCAGCTTGTCCCCATCCGGGGGGGGGTACCAAGAGACCCAGTACTTC
V: TRBV5-1
J: TRBJ2-5
size: many
D: TRBD2

CDR3: CASSPRLAGGRILATQYF
DNA: TGTGCCAGCAGCCCTCGACTAGCGGGGGGGCGGATCTTAGCTACGCAGTATTTT
V: TRBV7-2
J: TRBJ2-3
size: few
D: TRBD2

CDR3: CASSFGQPETQYF
DNA: TGTGCCAGCAGTTTCGGGCAGCCAGAGACCCAGTACTTC
V: TRBV12-3/TRBV12-4
J: TRBJ2-5
size: -
D: -

CDR3: CASSLVSDQPQHF
DNA: TGTGCCAGCAGCTTGGTCTCGGATCAGCCCCAGCATTTT
V: TRBV7-9
J: TRBJ1-5
size: many
D: -

CDR3: CSVEVAQGAAETQYF
DNA: TGCAGCGTTGAAGTGGCACAGGGGGCGGCGGAGACCCAGTACTTC
V: TRBV29-1
J: TRBJ2-5
size: many
D: TRBD1

CDR3: CASRETGDTEAFF
DNA: TGTGCCAGCCGCGAGACAGGGGACACTGAAGCTTTCTTT
V: TRBV7-9
J: TRBJ1-1
size: many
D: TRBD1

CDR3: CASSLGRGGPTQYF
DNA: TGTGCCAGCAGTTTAGGGCGGGGGGGTCCTACGCAGTATTTT
V: TRBV12-3/TRBV12-4
J: TRBJ2-3
size: many
D: TRBD2

CDR3: CASSLDYGQGAKGTEAFF
DNA: TGCGCCAGCAGCTTGGACTATGGACAGGGGGCAAAGGGGACTGAAGCTTTCTTT
V: TRBV5-1
J: TRBJ1-1
size: many
D: TRBD1

CDR3: CASSPRRRSNEKLFF
DNA: TGTGCCAGCAGCCCCCGGCGTCGGTCTAATGAAAAACTGTTTTTT
V: TRBV12-3/TRBV12-4
J: TRBJ1-4
size: many
D: -

CDR3: CASSRAGTGVRNEQFF
DNA: TGTGCCAGCAGTAGGGCCGGGACAGGGGTTCGCAATGAGCAGTTCTTC
V: TRBV6-1
J: TRBJ2-1
size: many
D: TRBD1

CDR3: CTIEAGYNEQFF
DNA: TGCACCATTGAGGCAGGTTACAATGAGCAGTTCTTC
V: TRBV29-1
J: TRBJ2-1
size: many
D: -

CDR3: CASSYEGGSSYNEQFF
DNA: TGTGCCAGCAGTTACGAGGGGGGGAGCTCCTACAATGAGCAGTTCTTC
V: TRBV6-5
J: TRBJ2-1
size: many
D: -

CDR3: CASRSLQGWAPRSTDTQYF
DNA: TGTGCCAGCAGAAGCTTACAGGGATGGGCCCCCAGGAGCACAGATACGCAGTATTTT
V: TRBV12-3/TRBV12-4
J: TRBJ2-3
size: many
D: -

CDR3: CSARDLVGDTSSSPLHF
DNA: TGCAGTGCTAGAGATTTAGTTGGGGATACCTCCAGTTCACCCCTCCACTTT
V: TRBV20-1
J: TRBJ1-6
size: many
D: -

CDR3: CSTKVPGQGSGELFF
DNA: TGCAGTACGAAAGTGCCGGGACAGGGAAGCGGGGAGCTGTTTTTT
V: TRBV20-1
J: TRBJ2-2
size: few
D: TRBD1

CDR3: CASSSGSAEQFF
DNA: TGTGCCAGCAGTTCGGGGTCTGCTGAGCAGTTCTTC
V: TRBV6-2/TRBV6-3
J: TRBJ2-1
size: few
D: -

CDR3: CASSLIAGTNYGYTF
DNA: TGTGCCAGCAGCTTAATCGCAGGGACTAACTATGGCTACACCTTC
V: TRBV7-2
J: TRBJ1-2
size: few
D: -

CDR3: CSARGADYQPQHF
DNA: TGCAGTGCTAGGGGAGCAGATTATCAGCCCCAGCATTTT
V: TRBV20-1
J: TRBJ1-5
size: many
D: -

CDR3: CASSPTSFETQYF
DNA: TGTGCCAGCAGCCCTACTAGCTTCGAGACCCAGTACTTC
V: TRBV4-2
J: TRBJ2-5
size: -
D: -

CDR3: CASRPDRVQETQYF
DNA: TGTGCCAGCAGACCTGACAGAGTACAAGAGACCCAGTACTTC
V: TRBV6-5
J: TRBJ2-5
size: many
D: -

CDR3: CASSQGLANTEAFF
DNA: TGTGCCAGCAGTCAGGGACTGGCGAACACTGAAGCTTTCTTT
V: TRBV6-5
J: TRBJ1-1
size: -
D: -

CDR3: CASSLGGFGGYTF
DNA: TGTGCCAGCAGCTTGGGGGGATTCGGGGGCTACACCTTC
V: TRBV5-4
J: TRBJ1-2
size: few
D: -

CDR3: CASSAEPGENNEQFF
DNA: TGTGCCAGCAGCGCCGAGCCAGGGGAAAACAATGAGCAGTTCTTC
V: TRBV9
J: TRBJ2-1
size: many
D: -

CDR3: CASSSLWGAGNEQFF
DNA: TGTGCCAGCAGCTCCCTGTGGGGGGCGGGGAATGAGCAGTTCTTC
V: TRBV7-9
J: TRBJ2-1
size: many
D: -

CDR3: CASSPPGTQSYNEQFF
DNA: TGTGCCAGCAGCCCACCCGGGACTCAATCGTACAATGAGCAGTTCTTC
V: TRBV7-2
J: TRBJ2-1
size: many
D: -

CDR3: CSGRRNYGYTF
DNA: TGCAGTGGGAGGAGGAACTATGGCTACACCTTC
V: TRBV20-1
J: TRBJ1-2
size: many
D: -

CDR3: CASSTRTGGVSGANVLTF
DNA: TGTGCCAGCAGTACTCGGACAGGGGGCGTTTCTGGGGCCAACGTCCTGACTTTC
V: TRBV7-9
J: TRBJ2-6
size: many
D: TRBD1

CDR3: CATSRGIQGFTDTQYF
DNA: TGTGCCACCAGCAGAGGGATCCAAGGGTTCACAGATACGCAGTATTTT
V: TRBV15
J: TRBJ2-3
size: many
D: -

CDR3: CASSGRTGVDYEQYF
DNA: TGTGCCAGCAGCGGTCGGACAGGAGTGGACTACGAGCAGTACTTC
V: TRBV5-4
J: TRBJ2-7
size: -
D: TRBD1